This T cell receptor (beta chain) was profiled in a study of long-term antiretroviral therapy in people with HIV. The run of the v3.0 immunoSEQ assay was at survey level. TCRdb's table, derived via immunoSEQ multiplex PCR, lists solely in-frame clones and lacks some. This sample yields about 24,000 clones, of which 81% are seen a single time; around 16% belongs to the top ten. Germline CDR1 and CDR2: SGHTA and FQGNSA. Trimming shortened V by 6 bases and J by 5 bases, and 20 bases separated the two germline ends. The CDR3 has 15 residues. The TCR was taken from a woman aged 18-30 years with HIV. The genes are TRBV7-2 and TRBJ2-7; D possibly uses TRBD1 or TRBD2 (6 bases each). Here the sequenced sample was unsorted PBMCs, taken at the start of antiretroviral therapy, before treatment. The CDR3 loop is CASSAPWGAVHEQYF. As DNA, the CDR3 is TGTGCCAGCAGTGCCCCTTGGGGGGCAGTCCACGAGCAGTACTTC. Full variable domain (missing parts from reference TRBV7-2 and TRBJ2-7): GAGVSQSPSNKVTEKGKDVELRCDPISGHTALYWYRQSLGQGLEFLIYFQGNSAPDKSGLPSDRFSAERTGGSVSTLTIQRTQQEDSAVYLCASSAPWGAVHEQYFGPGTRLTVT.